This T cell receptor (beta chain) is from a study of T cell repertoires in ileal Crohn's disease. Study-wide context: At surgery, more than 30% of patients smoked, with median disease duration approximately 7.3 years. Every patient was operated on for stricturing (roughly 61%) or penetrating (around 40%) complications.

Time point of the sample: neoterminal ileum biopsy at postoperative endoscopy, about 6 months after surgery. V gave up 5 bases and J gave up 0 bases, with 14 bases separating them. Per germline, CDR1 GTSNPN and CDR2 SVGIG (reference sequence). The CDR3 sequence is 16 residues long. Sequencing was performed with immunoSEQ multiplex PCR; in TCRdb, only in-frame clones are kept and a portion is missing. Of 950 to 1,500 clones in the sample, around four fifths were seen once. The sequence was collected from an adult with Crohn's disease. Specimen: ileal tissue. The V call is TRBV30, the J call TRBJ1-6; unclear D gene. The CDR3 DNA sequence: TGTGCCTGGGGCCCCAGAGGGAGCTCCTATAATTCACCCCTCCACTTT. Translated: CAWGPRGSSYNSPLHF. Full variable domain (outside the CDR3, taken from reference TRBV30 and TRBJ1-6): SQTIHQWPATLVQPVGSPLSLECTVEGTSNPNLYWYRQAAGRGLQLLFYSVGIGQISSEVPQNLSASRPQDRQFILSSKKLLLSDSGFYLCAWGPRGSSYNSPLHFGNGTRLTVT.